The source of this T cell receptor (beta chain) is a study of blood T cell repertoires in COVID-19. Per the study methods: It was from reference gene primer amplification that nucleated cell counts were estimated. Assay: immunoSEQ multiplex PCR; the TCRdb copy retains only in-frame clones and omits some. The V and J calls and clone size were taken over from that table, and D and trimming were inferred from the DNA. The data contain 200,000 to 250,000 clones, 88% of them singletons. The study recruited people aged roughly 18 to 100 years across 24 US areas. Assignment of participants to cohorts was predicated upon participant-reported clinical history. CDR3 length equals 14 residues. Trimming took 4 bases from V and 5 from J, leaving 12 bases between them. Per germline, CDR1 LGHNA and CDR2 YNFKEQ.

This rearrangement joins TRBV4-2 to TRBJ2-1; weak D call: TRBD1 (6 bases). This receptor was obtained from a woman aged 25 to 39 who had recovered from COVID-19. Sample: PBMCs or T cells enriched from blood (not recorded which). The chain's CDR3 is CASSLVRGNNEQFF. Written as DNA, the CDR3 is TGTGCCAGCAGCCTCGTCAGGGGAAACAATGAGCAGTTCTTC.